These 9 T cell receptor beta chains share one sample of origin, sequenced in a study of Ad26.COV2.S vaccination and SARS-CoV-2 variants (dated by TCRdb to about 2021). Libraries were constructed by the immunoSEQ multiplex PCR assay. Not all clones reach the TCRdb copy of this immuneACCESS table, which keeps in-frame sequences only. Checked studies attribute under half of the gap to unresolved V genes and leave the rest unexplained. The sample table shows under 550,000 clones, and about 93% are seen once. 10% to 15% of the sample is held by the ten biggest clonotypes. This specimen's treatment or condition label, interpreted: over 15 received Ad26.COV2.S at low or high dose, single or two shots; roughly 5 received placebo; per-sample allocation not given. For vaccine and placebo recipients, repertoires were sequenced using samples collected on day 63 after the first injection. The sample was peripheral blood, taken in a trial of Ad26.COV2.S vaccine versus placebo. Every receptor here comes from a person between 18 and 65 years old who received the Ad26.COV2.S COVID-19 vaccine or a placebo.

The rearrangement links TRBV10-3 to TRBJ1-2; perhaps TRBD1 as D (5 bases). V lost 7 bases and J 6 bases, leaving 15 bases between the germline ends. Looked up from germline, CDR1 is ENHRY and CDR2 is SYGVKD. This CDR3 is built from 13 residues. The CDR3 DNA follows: TGTGCCATCACGGCAGGGAGGTACGATGGCTACACCTTC. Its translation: CAITAGRYDGYTF.

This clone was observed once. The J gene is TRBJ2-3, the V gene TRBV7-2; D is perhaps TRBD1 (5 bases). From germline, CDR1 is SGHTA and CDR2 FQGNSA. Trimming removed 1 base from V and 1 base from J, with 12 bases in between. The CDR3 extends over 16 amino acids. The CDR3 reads CASSLVKGFGTDTQYF. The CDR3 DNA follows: TGTGCCAGCAGCTTAGTAAAGGGGTTTGGCACAGATACGCAGTATTTT. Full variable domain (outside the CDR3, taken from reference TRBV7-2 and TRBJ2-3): GAGVSQSPSNKVTEKGKDVELRCDPISGHTALYWYRQSLGQGLEFLIYFQGNSAPDKSGLPSDRFSAERTGGSVSTLTIQRTQQEDSAVYLCASSLVKGFGTDTQYFGPGTRLTVL.

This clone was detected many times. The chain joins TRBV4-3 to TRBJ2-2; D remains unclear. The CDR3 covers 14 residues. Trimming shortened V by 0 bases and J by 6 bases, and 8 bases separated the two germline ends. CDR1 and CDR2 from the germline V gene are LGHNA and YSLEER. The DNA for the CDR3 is TGCGCCAGCAGCCAAGACCGAGATGCCGGGGAGCTGTTTTTT. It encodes CASSQDRDAGELFF.

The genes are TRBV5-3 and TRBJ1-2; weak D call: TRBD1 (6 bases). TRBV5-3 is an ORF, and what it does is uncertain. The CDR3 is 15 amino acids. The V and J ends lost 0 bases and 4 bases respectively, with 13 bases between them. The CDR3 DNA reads TGTGCCAGAAGCTTGGAGGGGGGGCGAGTCTATGGCTACACCTTC. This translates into CARSLEGGRVYGYTF.

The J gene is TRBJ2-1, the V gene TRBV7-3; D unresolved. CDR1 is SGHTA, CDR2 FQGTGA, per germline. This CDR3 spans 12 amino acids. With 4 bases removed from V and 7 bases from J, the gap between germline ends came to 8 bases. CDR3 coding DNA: TGTGCCAGCAGCTCCCAAAGTAATGAGCAGTTCTTC. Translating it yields CASSSQSNEQFF.

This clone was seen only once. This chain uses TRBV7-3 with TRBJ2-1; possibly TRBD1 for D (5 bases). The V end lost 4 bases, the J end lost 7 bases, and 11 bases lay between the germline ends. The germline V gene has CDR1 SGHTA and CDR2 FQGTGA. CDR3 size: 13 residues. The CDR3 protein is CASSSSGSNEQFF. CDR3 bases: TGTGCCAGCAGCTCCTCAGGGTCTAATGAGCAGTTCTTC. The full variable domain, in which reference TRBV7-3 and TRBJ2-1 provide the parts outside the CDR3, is GAGVSQTPSNKVTEKGKYVELRCDPISGHTALYWYRQSLGQGPEFLIYFQGTGAADDSGLPNDRFFAVRPEGSVSTLKIQRTERGDSAVYLCASSSSGSNEQFFGPGTRLTVL.

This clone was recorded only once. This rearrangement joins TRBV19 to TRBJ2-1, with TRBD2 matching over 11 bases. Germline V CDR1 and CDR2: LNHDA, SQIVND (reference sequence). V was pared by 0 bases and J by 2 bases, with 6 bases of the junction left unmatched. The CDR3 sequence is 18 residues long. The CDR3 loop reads CASSIDSGTSGTYNEQFF. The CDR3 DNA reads TGTGCCAGTAGTATAGATTCCGGGACTAGCGGCACCTACAATGAGCAGTTCTTC.

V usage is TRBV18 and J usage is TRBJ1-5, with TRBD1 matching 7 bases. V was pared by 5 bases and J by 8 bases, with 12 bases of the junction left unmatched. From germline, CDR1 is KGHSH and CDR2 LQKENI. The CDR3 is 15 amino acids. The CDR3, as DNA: TGTGCCAGCTCATCGGGACAGAGTTACGCCGAGCCCCAGCATTTT. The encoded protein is CASSSGQSYAEPQHF.

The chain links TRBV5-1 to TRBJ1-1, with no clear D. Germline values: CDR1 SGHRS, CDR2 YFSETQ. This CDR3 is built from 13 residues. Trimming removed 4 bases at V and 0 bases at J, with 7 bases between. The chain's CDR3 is CASSPTMNTEAFF. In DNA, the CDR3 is TGCGCCAGCAGCCCTACCATGAACACTGAAGCTTTCTTT.